A single sample gave rise to the 30 T cell receptor beta chains below, sequenced in a study of OX40 agonist ivuxolimab in advanced cancers. TCRdb keeps only in-frame clones here, not all; method: immunoSEQ multiplex PCR. The table has about 28,000 clones, more than 85% seen once. Material: CD4+ or CD8+ T cells sorted from blood, obtained in a trial of the OX40 agonist ivuxolimab. The receptors here all came from an adult with an advanced solid tumor such as melanoma, head and neck, liver or kidney cancer.

The chain combines TRBV10-2 with TRBJ1-1; D unresolved. Trimming shortened V by 3 bases and J by 1 base, and 6 bases separated the two germline ends. The CDR3 extends over 13 amino acids. Germline CDR1 and CDR2: WSHSY and SAAADI. CDR3 sequence: CASSENKNTEAFF. The CDR3 coding sequence is TGCGCCAGCAGTGAAAACAAGAACACTGAAGCTTTCTTT.

CDR3 bases: TGTGCCAGCAGCTTAGGTATGGGACAGAACTATGGCTACACCTTC. Protein sequence: CASSLGMGQNYGYTF. This chain uses TRBV13 with TRBJ1-2, with 7 bases fitting TRBD1. The germline V gene encodes CDR1 PRHDT and CDR2 FYEKMQ (reference sequence). After removal of 0 bases from V and 2 bases from J, the junction contained 3 bases not matched to a gene. CDR3 length equals 15 residues.

The J gene is TRBJ2-2, the V gene TRBV14; TRBD2 matches at 10 bases. V lost 2 bases and J lost 3; bases outside the gene matches: 3. The CDR3 covers 16 residues. Germline loops: CDR1 SGHDN, CDR2 FVKESK. CDR3 nucleotides: TGTGCCAGCAGCCAACTAGCGGGGGCCTACACCGGGGAGCTGTTTTTT. Protein product: CASSQLAGAYTGELFF.

The J gene is TRBJ2-1, the V gene TRBV28; D remains ambiguous. Germline V gives CDR1 MDHEN, CDR2 SYDVKM. Trimming left V 3 bases short and J 0 bases short, with 18 bases between. The CDR3 extends over 18 amino acids. CDR3 nucleotide sequence: TGTGCCAGCAGTTTGTCGGTCCCAAGGATGAGCTCCTACAATGAGCAGTTCTTC. Encoded protein: CASSLSVPRMSSYNEQFF.

The rearrangement links TRBV18 to TRBJ1-1; D gene unclear. Germline V gives CDR1 KGHSH, CDR2 LQKENI. The CDR3 is 12 amino acids. With 7 bases removed from V and 1 base from J, the gap between germline ends came to 7 bases. CDR3 coding DNA: TGTGCCAGCTGGGCGGAGAACACTGAAGCTTTCTTT. Translation gives CASWAENTEAFF.

This rearrangement joins TRBV6-5 to TRBJ2-5, with 9 nucleotides matching TRBD1. V trimming: 0 bases; J trimming: 2 bases; junction bases outside the gene matches: 1. The CDR3 covers 15 residues. In germline, CDR1 is MNHEY, CDR2 SVGAGI. The CDR3 nucleotides are TGTGCCAGCAGTTACTCGACAGGGGGTCAAGAGACCCAGTACTTC. It is translated as CASSYSTGGQETQYF.

This sequence joins TRBV9 and TRBJ2-1; D is unresolved. The CDR3 consists of 13 residues. V shed 0 bases and J shed 7 bases, with 8 bases lying between them. Germline CDR1 is SGDLS and CDR2 is YYNGEE. CDR3 sequence (DNA): TGTGCCAGCAGCGTAGGAGCTGAAAATGAGCAGTTCTTC. It encodes CASSVGAENEQFF.

The rearrangement uses TRBV15 and TRBJ1-2, with D possibly being TRBD1 (5 bases). V was shortened by 0 bases and J by 7 bases, with 15 bases between the two germline ends. The CDR3 runs 15 residues. CDR1 is LNHNV and CDR2 is YYDKDF in the germline V gene (reference sequence). The CDR3 bases are TGTGCCACCAGCAGAGAATTGGAGGGGAGGGCTGGCTACACCTTC. Translating gives CATSRELEGRAGYTF.

The rearrangement joins TRBV7-6 to TRBJ1-2, with a possible D match to TRBD1 (5 bases). The germline V gene encodes CDR1 SGHVS and CDR2 FNYEAQ. Trimming cost V 3 bases and J 4 bases, with 15 bases left between them. This CDR3 comprises 15 residues. CDR3 sequence: CASSLTAENSYGYTF. DNA of the CDR3: TGTGCCAGCAGCTTGACAGCTGAGAATTCCTATGGCTACACCTTC.

The chain links TRBV5-4 to TRBJ2-2; 8 bases are a match to TRBD2. The V gene end was trimmed by 4 bases and the J gene end by 3 bases; junction bases not matched to a gene: 5. This CDR3 is 15 amino acids long. Germline loops: CDR1 SGHNT, CDR2 YYREEE (reference sequence). CDR3 DNA: TGTGCCAGCAGCCTGTGGCGGGAGGACACCGGGGAGCTGTTTTTT. This codes for CASSLWREDTGELFF.

The chain carries TRBV2 and TRBJ1-1, with D perhaps matching TRBD1 (5 bases). This CDR3 is built from 12 residues. From germline, CDR1 is SNHLY and CDR2 FYNNEI. V lost 10 bases to trimming and J lost 1 base, with 10 bases between them. CDR3 coding DNA: TGTGCCATCGAGACAGAGAACACTGAAGCTTTCTTT. This sequence encodes CAIETENTEAFF.

V and J are TRBV7-3 and TRBJ2-3, with 7 bases that match TRBD2. Germline values: CDR1 SGHTA, CDR2 FQGTGA. CDR3 size: 14 residues. Trimming cost V 6 bases and J 5 bases; bases outside gene matches: 8. The CDR3 sequence: CASSYTGGRDTQYF. CDR3 coding DNA: TGTGCCAGCAGTTATACCGGGGGGAGAGATACGCAGTATTTT.

The CDR3 region is CASSLLSGTRGYGYTF. The CDR3 DNA follows: TGTGCCAGCAGCTTGTTGTCGGGGACACGAGGTTATGGCTACACCTTC. This chain connects TRBV5-6 to TRBJ1-2; possibly TRBD1 for D (6 bases). Trimming stripped 1 base from V and 5 bases from J, with 18 bases between. The CDR3 has 16 amino acids. Germline V CDR1 and CDR2: SGHDT, YYEEEE.

The rearrangement uses TRBV27 and TRBJ2-5; no reliable D call. Trimming stripped 6 bases from V and 5 bases from J, with 16 bases between. Germline V lookup: CDR1 MNHEY, CDR2 SMNVEV (reference sequence). There are 14 residues in the CDR3. The CDR3 spells CASRRGFGSETQYF. The CDR3 DNA is TGTGCCAGCAGGCGAGGCTTTGGCAGCGAGACCCAGTACTTC.

The V gene is TRBV25-1, the J gene TRBJ2-5; maybe TRBD2 (5 bases). Trimming took off 6 bases at V and 1 base at J, with 6 bases between the two ends. The V gene's germline CDR1 is MGHDK and CDR2 SYGVNS. The CDR3 length is 12 residues. In DNA, the CDR3 is TGTGCCAGCAGGGGGAGCCAAGAGACCCAGTACTTC. Translation: CASRGSQETQYF.

The chain is built from TRBV19 and TRBJ2-3; no definite D call. The germline V gene has CDR1 LNHDA and CDR2 SQIVND (reference sequence). V lost 3 bases to trimming and J lost 4 bases, with 5 bases between them. This CDR3 is 12 amino acids long. The CDR3 nucleotides read TGTGCCAGTAGTATGGGCCCAGATACGCAGTATTTT. This encodes CASSMGPDTQYF.

This rearrangement joins TRBV28 to TRBJ2-7; the match to TRBD1 covers 9 bases. There are 14 residues in the CDR3. Trimming cost V 6 bases and J 2 bases; bases outside gene matches: 5. CDR1 and CDR2 (germline): MDHEN, SYDVKM. In DNA, the CDR3 is TGTGCCAGCAGCCCCGGGGACAGGGCCTACGAGCAGTACTTC. It codes for CASSPGDRAYEQYF. Looking up the rest from reference TRBV28 and TRBJ2-7 gives the full variable domain: DVKVTQSSRYLVKRTGEKVFLECVQDMDHENMFWYRQDPGLGLRLIYFSYDVKMKEKGDIPEGYSVSREKKERFSLILESASTNQTSMYLCASSPGDRAYEQYFGPGTRLTVT.

The CDR3 protein is CASSPGTSSYEQYF. The CDR3 nucleotides are TGTGCCAGCAGTCCTGGAACCAGCTCCTACGAGCAGTACTTC. This sequence joins TRBV6-5 and TRBJ2-7; D not certain. CDR1 is MNHEY and CDR2 is SVGAGI in the germline V gene. The V gene lost 5 bases and the J gene lost 0 bases, with 11 bases spanning the gap. This CDR3 has 14 amino acids.

This clone was picked up one time. The V gene is TRBV10-1, the J gene TRBJ2-7; 9 positions match TRBD1. CDR3 length equals 14 residues. V shed 3 bases and J 7 bases; nucleotides not matched to a gene: 7. Germline V CDR1 and CDR2: WNHNN, SYGVQD (reference sequence). Written as DNA, the CDR3 is TGCGCCAGCAGTGACCGTGACAGGGGGTTTGAGCAGTACTTC. Protein product: CASSDRDRGFEQYF.

The chain employs TRBV7-9 and TRBJ2-2; TRBD2 might be the D (6 bases). Trimming took off 1 base at V and 7 bases at J, with 13 bases between the two ends. Germline CDR1 SEHNR, CDR2 FQNEAQ (reference sequence). The CDR3 has 15 amino acids. CDR3 region: CASSLVGSTGGELFF. The CDR3 bases are TGTGCCAGCAGCTTAGTCGGGAGTACGGGCGGGGAGCTGTTTTTT.

This sequence joins TRBV28 and TRBJ2-4; tentative D call: TRBD2 (5 bases). This CDR3 is 15 amino acids long. Germline V gene data show CDR1 as MDHEN and CDR2 as SYDVKM. V lost 4 bases to trimming and J lost 4 bases, with 14 bases between them. The chain's CDR3 is CASSSLRAGKNIQYF. The CDR3 DNA follows: TGTGCCAGCAGTTCGCTCCGGGCGGGTAAAAACATTCAGTACTTC.

The V gene is TRBV6-5, the J gene TRBJ2-7; 7 nucleotides align to TRBD1. J gave up 2 bases and V 1 base, and 5 bases lay outside the gene matches. The length of the CDR3 is 15 residues. Germline V gene lookup returns CDR1 MNHEY and CDR2 SVGAGI. The CDR3 loop reads CASSYLLGQAYEQYF. CDR3 DNA sequence: TGTGCCAGCAGTTACTTGCTTGGACAGGCCTACGAGCAGTACTTC.

This chain links TRBV11-3 with TRBJ2-7, with TRBD2 identical over 9 bases. The germline V gene encodes CDR1 SGHNT and CDR2 YENEEA. V lost 5 bases to trimming and J lost 5 bases; unmatched junction nucleotides: 7. The CDR3 is 14 amino acids. CDR3 coding DNA: TGTGCCAGCAGCCGCGGGGGGGCCGGTGACGAGCAGTACTTC. Its protein is CASSRGGAGDEQYF.

The chain combines TRBV7-9 with TRBJ2-3, with 9 bases that match TRBD1. Germline-derived CDR1 and CDR2 are SEHNR and FQNEAQ (reference sequence). This CDR3 is 17 amino acids long. V dropped 3 bases and J dropped 3; count of bases not matched to a gene: 10. CDR3 sequence: CASSLFVATGGTDTQYF. For the CDR3, the DNA is TGTGCCAGCAGCTTGTTCGTGGCGACAGGGGGTACAGATACGCAGTATTTT.

This sequence joins TRBV18 and TRBJ1-2, with TRBD1 identical over 12 bases. The CDR3 runs to 15 residues. After removal of 0 bases from V and 6 bases from J, the junction contained 2 bases not matched to a gene. CDR1 and CDR2 from the germline V gene are KGHSH and LQKENI. CDR3 DNA sequence: TGTGCCAGCTCACCACCGGGACAGGGGGCGCATGGCTACACCTTC. As protein: CASSPPGQGAHGYTF.

V is TRBV5-3 and J is TRBJ1-6; D call uncertain. TRBV5-3 is reported as an ORF; its role is uncertain. The V end lost 5 bases, the J end lost 10 bases, and 19 bases lay between the germline ends. The CDR3 is 15 amino acids. The CDR3 region has the DNA TGTGCCAGAAGGCGGCTGGAGTACACCTCATCACCCCTCCACTTT. Its translation is CARRRLEYTSSPLHF.

V gene TRBV6-7 combines with J gene TRBJ2-5; TRBD1 agrees at 8 bases. TRBV6-7 is sorted into the ORF group, with uncertain function. CDR3 length: 15 residues. V dropped 2 bases and J dropped 0; count of bases not matched to a gene: 2. DNA for the CDR3: TGTGCCAGCAGTTACGGACAGGGAAACCAAGAGACCCAGTACTTC. Translation: CASSYGQGNQETQYF.

V usage is TRBV4-1 and J usage is TRBJ2-5; D possibly uses TRBD1 or TRBD2 (6 bases each). Trimming removed 0 bases from V and 5 bases from J, with 13 bases in between. The CDR3 totals 15 residues. CDR1 and CDR2 (germline): MGHRA, YSYEKL. The CDR3 bases are TGCGCCAGCAGCCAAGATCCGGGGGCGTCGGAGACCCAGTACTTC. This codes for CASSQDPGASETQYF.

The rearrangement links TRBV29-1 to TRBJ2-7; D tentatively fits TRBD1 or TRBD2 (5 bases each). This CDR3 spans 12 amino acids. Germline-derived CDR1 and CDR2 are SQVTM and ANQGSEA. Trimming shortened V by 7 bases and J by 3 bases, and 13 bases separated the two germline ends. The CDR3 sequence is CSGLGANYEQYF. The CDR3 DNA reads as TGCAGCGGGCTCGGGGCCAACTACGAGCAGTACTTC.

The gene calls are TRBV9 and TRBJ2-2, with 10 bases identical to TRBD2. The CDR3 is 16 amino acids. With 3 bases clipped from V and 4 bases from J, the junction kept 6 bases outside the gene matches. The germline V gene has CDR1 SGDLS and CDR2 YYNGEE. The CDR3 nucleotides read TGTGCCAGCAGCGCCCTAGCGGGGGAGCGCACCGGGGAGCTGTTTTTT. It is translated as CASSALAGERTGELFF.